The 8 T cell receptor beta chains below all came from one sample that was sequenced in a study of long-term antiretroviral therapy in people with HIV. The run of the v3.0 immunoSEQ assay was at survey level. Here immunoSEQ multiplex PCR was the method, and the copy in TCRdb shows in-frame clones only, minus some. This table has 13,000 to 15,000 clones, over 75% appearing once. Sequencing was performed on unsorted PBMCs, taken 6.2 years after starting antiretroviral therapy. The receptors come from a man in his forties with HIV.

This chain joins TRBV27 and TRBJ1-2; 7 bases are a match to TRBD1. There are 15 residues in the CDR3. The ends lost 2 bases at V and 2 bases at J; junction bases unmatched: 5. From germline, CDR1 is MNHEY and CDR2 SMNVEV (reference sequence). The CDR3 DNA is TGTGCCAGCAGTTTAATGGGACAGCTAAACTATGGCTACACCTTC. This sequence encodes CASSLMGQLNYGYTF.

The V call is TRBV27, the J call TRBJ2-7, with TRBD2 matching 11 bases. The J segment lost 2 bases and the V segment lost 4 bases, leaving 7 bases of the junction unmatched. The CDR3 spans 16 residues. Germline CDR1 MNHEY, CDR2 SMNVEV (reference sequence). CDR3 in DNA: TGTGCCAGCAGTTGGAATAGCGGGAGGGGAGCCTACGAGCAGTACTTC. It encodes CASSWNSGRGAYEQYF.

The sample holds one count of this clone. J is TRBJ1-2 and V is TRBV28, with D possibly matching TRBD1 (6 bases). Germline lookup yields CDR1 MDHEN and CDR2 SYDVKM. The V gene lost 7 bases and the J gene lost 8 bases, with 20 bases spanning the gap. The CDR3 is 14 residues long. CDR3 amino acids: CASTRSGGVGGYTF. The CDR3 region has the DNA TGTGCCAGCACCCGGTCCGGGGGCGTAGGAGGCTACACCTTC.

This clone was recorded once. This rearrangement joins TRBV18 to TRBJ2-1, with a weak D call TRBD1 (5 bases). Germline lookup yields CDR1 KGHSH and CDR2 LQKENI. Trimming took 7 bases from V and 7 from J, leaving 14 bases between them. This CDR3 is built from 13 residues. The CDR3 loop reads CASLGQGSNEQFF. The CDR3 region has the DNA TGTGCCAGCTTGGGGCAGGGTTCGAATGAGCAGTTCTTC.

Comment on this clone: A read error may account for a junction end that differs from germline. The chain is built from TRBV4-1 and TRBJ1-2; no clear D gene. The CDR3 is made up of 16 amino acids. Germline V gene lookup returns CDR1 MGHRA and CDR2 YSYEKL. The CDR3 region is CASSQDFKGSSYGCTF. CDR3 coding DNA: TGCGCCAGCAGCCAAGATTTTAAGGGAAGTTCCTATGGCTGCACCTTC.

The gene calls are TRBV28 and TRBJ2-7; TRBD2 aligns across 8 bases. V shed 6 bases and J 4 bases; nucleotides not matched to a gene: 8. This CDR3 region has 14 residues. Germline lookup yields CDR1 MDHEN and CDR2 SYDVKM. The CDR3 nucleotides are TGTGCCAGCAGCTACGGGACTAGAAGTTACGAGCAGTACTTC. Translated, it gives CASSYGTRSYEQYF.

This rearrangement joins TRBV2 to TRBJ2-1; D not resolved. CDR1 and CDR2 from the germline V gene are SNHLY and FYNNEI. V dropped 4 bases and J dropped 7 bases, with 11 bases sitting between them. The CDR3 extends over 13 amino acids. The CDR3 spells CASSGISTNEQFF. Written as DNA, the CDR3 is TGTGCCAGCAGTGGGATTTCGACGAATGAGCAGTTCTTC.

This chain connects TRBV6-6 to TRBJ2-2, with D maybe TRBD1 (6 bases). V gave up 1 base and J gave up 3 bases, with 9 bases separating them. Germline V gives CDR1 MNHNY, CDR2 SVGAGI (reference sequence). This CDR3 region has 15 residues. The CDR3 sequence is CASSYLQGYTGELFF. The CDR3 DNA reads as TGTGCCAGCAGTTACTTACAGGGTTACACCGGGGAGCTGTTTTTT.